The table lists the clone carrying this T cell receptor beta chain with a few counts. Its specificity is not known. Sequencing used immunoSEQ v3. Libraries were prepared by immunoSEQ multiplex PCR; TCRdb keeps only in-frame clonotypes and omits some of them. The data hold more than 9,500 clones, with about 61% observed a single time. This record belongs to a study of TIL therapy for anti-PD-1-resistant metastatic lung cancer. The V and J ends lost 1 base and 13 bases, in that order; junction bases with no gene match: 8. CDR3 length: 14 residues. CDR1 is LNHNV and CDR2 is YYDKDF in the germline V gene (reference sequence). This sample's time point: pre-treatment sample, taken before nivolumab and TIL therapy. Pleural nodules or supraclavicular lymph nodes made up most of the excised metastases sampled. Overall study findings and caveats: This highly selected cohort may not generalize to typical lung cancer patients.

This receptor was taken from a person between 25 and 80 years old with non-small cell lung cancer. The chain is built from TRBV15 and TRBJ1-5; 9 bases are a match to TRBD1. The starting material was tumor tissue, obtained at baseline. CDR3 in DNA: TGTGCCACCAGCAGAGGGACAGCAGGACAGGGGCAGCATTTT. Residues: CATSRGTAGQGQHF.